This T cell receptor beta chain was sequenced for a study of tissue T cells after allogeneic stem cell transplantation. Points from the study as a whole: Motif-based clustering found tissue-specific repertoire signatures shared across patients, though few clones were shared.

J gave up 7 bases and V 4 bases, and 4 bases lay outside the gene matches. In germline, CDR1 is SNHLY, CDR2 FYNGKV (reference sequence). The CDR3 has 15 residues. With regard to this clone: Antigen unknown. Mouse names are used for the genes. From the germline J gene comes the end of the CDR3, since the read stops 1 residue before it.

The assay was immunoSEQ multiplex PCR, and TCRdb's table has in-frame clones only and misses some. The profile covers some 6,000 clones, with about 50% appearing a single time and 5.5% taken by the ten largest. Time point in this sample: mouse harvest day 7 after allogeneic transplant. Mouse grafts combined 10^7 T-cell-depleted bone marrow cells with 10^6 splenic CD5+ T cells. B6 (H2b) cells into BALB/c (H2d) mice; tissues taken at day 7 or 14. The sequenced sample consisted of gut tissue. The rearrangement joins TRBV3 to TRBJ2-1; 13 bases match TRBD2. The receptor's source is a female BALB/c mouse given C57BL/6 T cells with graft-versus-host disease after an allogeneic hematopoietic cell transplant. The CDR3 sequence: CASSSGLGGRAEQFF. The sequenced CDR3 bases are TGTGCCAGCAGCTCCGGACTGGGGGGGCGGGCTGAGCAGTTC.